This TCR beta chain was retrieved from a study of blood T cell repertoires in COVID-19. Recruitment covered roughly 24 US areas and drew participants whose ages spanned 18 to 89 years. The V end lost 3 bases, the J end lost 1 base, and 16 bases lay between the germline ends. This CDR3 is 16 amino acids long. Germline V gene data show CDR1 as SGHRS and CDR2 as YFSETQ. Sequencing was performed with immunoSEQ multiplex PCR; in TCRdb, only in-frame clones are kept and a portion is missing. The sample records about 380,000 clones, around 87% being singletons. Sequenced input: PBMCs or T cells enriched from blood (not recorded which). This chain connects TRBV5-1 to TRBJ1-1, with D perhaps matching TRBD1 (5 bases). This TCR derives from a man aged 25-45 years who had recovered from COVID-19. The CDR3 region has the DNA TGCGCCAGCAGCTGGCAGGGTGGGATGACGAACACTGAAGCTTTCTTT. Its translation is CASSWQGGMTNTEAFF.